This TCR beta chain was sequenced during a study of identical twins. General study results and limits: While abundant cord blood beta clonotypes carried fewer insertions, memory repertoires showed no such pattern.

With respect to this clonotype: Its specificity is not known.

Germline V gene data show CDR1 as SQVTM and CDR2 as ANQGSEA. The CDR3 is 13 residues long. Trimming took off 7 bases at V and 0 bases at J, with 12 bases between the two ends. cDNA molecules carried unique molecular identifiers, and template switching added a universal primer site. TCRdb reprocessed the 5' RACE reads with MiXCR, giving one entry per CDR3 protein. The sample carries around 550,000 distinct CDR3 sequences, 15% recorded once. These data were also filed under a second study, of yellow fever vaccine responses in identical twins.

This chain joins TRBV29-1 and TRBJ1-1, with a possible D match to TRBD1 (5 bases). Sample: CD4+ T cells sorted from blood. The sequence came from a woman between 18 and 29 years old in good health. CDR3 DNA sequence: TGCAGCGGTATCAGGGTAATGAACACTGAAGCTTTCTTT. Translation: CSGIRVMNTEAFF.